Below, 5 T cell receptor beta chains from the same sample are listed, as sequenced in a study of cytomegalovirus exposure and HLA in healthy donors. PCR used 60 Vbeta primers and 13 Jbeta primers. TCRdb's table, derived via immunoSEQ multiplex PCR, lists solely in-frame clones and lacks some. The profile covers 100,000 to 150,000 clones, with 70% to 80% appearing a single time and roughly 9.3% taken by the ten largest. Source material: PBMCs. Source of these receptors: a woman in her forties or fifties in good health and CMV-seropositive.

The CDR3 DNA reads TGTGCCAGCACGTACAACGACCGGACAGGGGGCTACGAGCAGTACTTC. It translates to CASTYNDRTGGYEQYF. This chain links TRBV2 with TRBJ2-5, with 10 bases fitting TRBD1. The last part of the DNA fits TRBJ2-7 better; the J call may be wrong. The CDR3 loop spans 16 amino acids. Germline-derived CDR1 and CDR2 are SNHLY and FYNNEI.

V is TRBV4-1 and J is TRBJ2-5, with a weak D call TRBD2 (5 bases). V was trimmed by 4 bases and J by 3 bases, leaving 12 bases between them. CDR1 is MGHRA and CDR2 is YSYEKL in the germline V gene. The CDR3 totals 14 residues. The CDR3 DNA follows: TGCGCCAGCAGCCTTACGGGATTAGAAGAGACCCAGTACTTC. This translates into CASSLTGLEETQYF.

V is TRBV6-6 and J is TRBJ1-1; no clear D. CDR3 size: 13 residues. Trimming cost V 7 bases and J 5 bases, with 14 bases left between them. CDR1 is MNHNY, CDR2 SVGAGI, per germline (reference sequence). The CDR3 coding sequence is TGTGCCAGCACTCGGGGTGTAGGAACTGAAGCTTTCTTT. It codes for CASTRGVGTEAFF.

The chain uses TRBV27 and TRBJ2-7; 10 bases line up with TRBD1. Germline V CDR1 and CDR2: MNHEY, SMNVEV (reference sequence). The V segment lost 5 bases and the J segment 3 bases; nucleotides outside the gene matches: 7. This CDR3 region has 15 residues. The DNA for the CDR3 is TGTGCCAGCAGTACCTACCGGGACAGGGGCTACGAGCAGTACTTC. This translates into CASSTYRDRGYEQYF.

As regards this clone: Sequence at one end of the junction differs from germline and may be a read error. The chain joins TRBV7-7 to TRBJ2-3, with D uncertain. The CDR3 consists of 13 residues. CDR1 and CDR2 (germline): SSHAT, FNYEAQ (reference sequence). CDR3 coding DNA: TGTGCTAGCAGTCTTAGTGGCACAGATACGCAGTATTTT. Its translation is CASSLSGTDTQYF.